These 32 T cell receptor beta chains came from one sample sequenced in a study of control samples from healthy donors and cancer patients (dated by TCRdb to 2020 to 2022). Receptor amplification or capture employed the immunoSEQ multiplex PCR assay. The source is immuneACCESS, and TCRdb retained only in-frame sequences with V and J called. Part of the clones is not carried over; for the studies checked, unresolved V genes explain less than half of this, and the remainder is unexplained. Present in this sample are around 150,000 clones, 70% to 90% of which were seen just once. The biggest ten clones account for approximately 12% of the sample. Input material: blood. The receptors originated from a man aged 30 to 39 in good health.

This chain links TRBV2 with TRBJ1-5; D unresolved. CDR1 and CDR2 from the germline V gene are SNHLY and FYNNEI. The CDR3 is 12 residues long. Trimming removed 6 bases at V and 3 bases at J, with 6 bases between. Here the CDR3 reads CASRPLNQPQHF. The CDR3 coding sequence is TGTGCCAGCAGGCCCCTCAATCAGCCCCAGCATTTT.

Of note for this clone: Within the sample, other DNA sequences also encode this same CDR3. This sequence joins TRBV18 and TRBJ2-7; 8 bases align to TRBD1. J gave up 4 bases and V 3 bases, and 5 bases lay outside the gene matches. CDR1 is KGHSH, CDR2 LQKENI, per germline. This CDR3 comprises 14 residues. CDR3: CASSPGDRGYEQYF. CDR3 DNA: TGTGCCAGCTCACCCGGAGACAGGGGATACGAGCAGTACTTC.

The chain employs TRBV23-1 and TRBJ1-3; D is unresolved. TRBV23-1 is an open reading frame, and its role is uncertain. The CDR3 spans 15 residues. V was cut by 6 bases and J by 0 bases, with 12 bases left in between. As DNA, the CDR3 is TGCGCCAGCAGCGGGAAGCTCCACTCTGGAAACACCATATATTTT. This sequence encodes CASSGKLHSGNTIYF.

A single count supports this clone. A much larger clone differs by one base, so this may be a read error. This CDR3 reads CASSFVNTEAFF. Written as DNA, the CDR3 is TGTGCCAGCAGCTTCGTGAACACTGAAGCTTTCTTT. The chain has TRBV11-2 and TRBJ1-1; D remains unclear. Germline loops: CDR1 SGHAT, CDR2 FQNNGV. The CDR3 extends over 12 amino acids. V was shortened by 3 bases and J by 0 bases, with 2 bases between the two germline ends.

This chain joins TRBV2 and TRBJ2-2; 8 nucleotides match TRBD2. The CDR3 spans 14 residues. The V gene end was trimmed by 7 bases and the J gene end by 4 bases; junction bases not matched to a gene: 5. Germline CDR1 SNHLY, CDR2 FYNNEI. The CDR3 DNA reads TGTGCCAGCACGCGGGGGGCGGTCACCGGGGAGCTGTTTTTT. Protein product: CASTRGAVTGELFF.

The CDR3 nucleotides read TGTGCCAGCAGCCTCCCCCTTGGGGGACGCGAGCAGTTCTTC. This gives the protein CASSLPLGGREQFF. V is TRBV11-2 and J is TRBJ2-1; TRBD1 or TRBD2 may be the D gene (5 bases each). Germline CDR1 reads SGHAT; CDR2 reads FQNNGV. This CDR3 comprises 14 residues. Trimming took off 5 bases at V and 10 bases at J, with 18 bases between the two ends.

V and J are TRBV10-2 and TRBJ2-5; no reliable D call. CDR3 size: 17 residues. Trimming stripped 3 bases from V and 5 bases from J, with 22 bases between. The V gene's germline CDR1 is WSHSY and CDR2 SAAADI. CDR3 DNA sequence: TGCGCCAGCAGTGAAGGTGTTGGGCAGATGGGTCGGGAGACCCAGTACTTC. Translation: CASSEGVGQMGRETQYF.

This sequence joins TRBV5-1 and TRBJ2-2, with D tentatively TRBD1 (5 bases). V was clipped by 5 bases and J by 1 base, with 9 bases between them. Germline loops: CDR1 SGHRS, CDR2 YFSETQ. This CDR3 is built from 14 residues. The DNA of the CDR3 is TGCGCCAGCAGGAATCAGGGGAACACCGGGGAGCTGTTTTTT. Encoded protein: CASRNQGNTGELFF. Filled out from reference TRBV5-1 and TRBJ2-2, the complete variable domain reads KAGVTQTPRYLIKTRGQQVTLSCSPISGHRSVSWYQQTPGQGLQFLFEYFSETQRNKGNFPGRFSGRQFSNSRSEMNVSTLELGDSALYLCASRNQGNTGELFFGEGSRLTVL.

The chain is built from TRBV7-2 and TRBJ1-2; the match to TRBD1 covers 8 bases. Unmatched junction bases numbered 8, after V lost 3 bases and J lost 8 bases. CDR1 and CDR2 (germline): SGHTA, FQGNSA. This CDR3 has 14 amino acids. The CDR3 bases are TGTGCCAGCAGCTTCGGACAGGGCGAAGGGGGCTACACCTTC. Translated, it gives CASSFGQGEGGYTF.

This chain uses TRBV5-4 with TRBJ2-7; 7 bases align to TRBD2. The junction had 7 bases not matched to a gene; V was cut back by 5 bases and J by 2 bases. This CDR3 has 14 amino acids. Germline V gene data show CDR1 as SGHNT and CDR2 as YYREEE (reference sequence). CDR3 sequence (DNA): TGTGCCAGCAGTAGCGGGTCCTTACCCTACGAGCAGTACTTC. Translation: CASSSGSLPYEQYF.

The chain has TRBV19 and TRBJ1-1; D is uncertain. Germline CDR1 is LNHDA and CDR2 is SQIVND (reference sequence). The ends were cut back, 9 bases at V and 2 bases at J, with 7 bases in the middle. The CDR3 is 11 residues long. CDR3 sequence reads: CASWGNTEAFF. The CDR3 DNA is TGTGCCAGCTGGGGAAACACTGAAGCTTTCTTT. Full variable domain (remainder filled in from reference TRBV19 and TRBJ1-1): DGGITQSPKYLFRKEGQNVTLSCEQNLNHDAMYWYRQDPGQGLRLIYYSQIVNDFQKGDIAEGYSVSREKKESFPLTVTSAQKNPTAFYLCASWGNTEAFFGQGTRLTVV.

The rearrangement links TRBV19 to TRBJ2-3, with 8 bases lining up with TRBD1. The CDR3 is 15 amino acids. Trimming took 6 bases from V and 5 from J; bases not matched to a gene: 10. The germline V gene encodes CDR1 LNHDA and CDR2 SQIVND (reference sequence). The CDR3 region is CASSAQGVTVDTQYF. The CDR3 bases are TGTGCCAGTAGCGCACAGGGGGTGACCGTAGATACGCAGTATTTT.

The chain has TRBV7-9 and TRBJ1-2, with D perhaps TRBD1 (5 bases). From germline, CDR1 is SEHNR and CDR2 FQNEAQ (reference sequence). The CDR3 sequence is 20 residues long. Between the trimmed V and J ends, which lost 7 bases and 2 bases, there was a span of 32 bases. The CDR3 region has the DNA TGTGCCAGCACCTTCACGAACCCATACTCCTTGACCAGGGCGAACTATGGCTACACCTTC. It specifies CASTFTNPYSLTRANYGYTF.

The chain uses TRBV7-9 and TRBJ2-5, with D maybe TRBD1 (5 bases). Trimming cost V 10 bases and J 3 bases, with 12 bases left between them. This CDR3 spans 12 amino acids. The germline CDR1 and CDR2 sequences are SEHNR and FQNEAQ (reference sequence). DNA for the CDR3: TGTGCCACCACACAGGATGAAGAGACCCAGTACTTC. The encoded protein is CATTQDEETQYF.

As regards this clone: Other DNA sequences in this specimen translate into the identical CDR3. CDR3 in DNA: TGTGCCAGCAGCCCCGGACCGAACACTGAAGCTTTCTTT. This codes for CASSPGPNTEAFF. The chain is built from TRBV7-9 and TRBJ1-1, with no clear D. Germline assignment: CDR1 SEHNR and CDR2 FQNEAQ (reference sequence). Trimming took off 5 bases at V and 1 base at J, with 8 bases between the two ends. This CDR3 is 13 amino acids long.

The gene calls are TRBV9 and TRBJ2-1; 11 positions match TRBD2. The CDR3 runs 15 residues. V lost 4 bases, J lost 9 bases, and 9 bases stayed unmatched. Per the germline V gene, CDR1 is SGDLS and CDR2 is YYNGEE. This CDR3 is CASSSTSGRGGEQFF. In DNA, the CDR3 is TGTGCCAGCAGCTCTACTAGCGGGAGAGGCGGTGAGCAGTTCTTC. The full variable domain, rest sourced from reference TRBV9 and TRBJ2-1, is DSGVTQTPKHLITATGQRVTLRCSPRSGDLSVYWYQQSLDQGLQFLIQYYNGEERAKGNILERFSAQQFPDLHSELNLSSLELGDSALYFCASSSTSGRGGEQFFGPGTRLTVL.

As regards this clone: An end of the junction differs from the germline gene, which may be a read error. This sequence joins TRBV19 and TRBJ2-7, with D perhaps TRBD2 (6 bases). The CDR3 sequence is 12 residues long. Germline assignment: CDR1 LNHDA and CDR2 SQIVND (reference sequence). CDR3 sequence reads: CAGSRGSYEQYF. CDR3 bases: TGTGCCGGTAGTCGGGGGTCCTACGAGCAGTACTTC.

This rearrangement joins TRBV5-4 to TRBJ2-1; D possibly uses TRBD1 or TRBD2 (5 bases each). Germline V gene sequence: CDR1 SGHNT, CDR2 YYREEE (reference sequence). This CDR3 region has 17 residues. Between the trimmed V and J ends, which lost 3 bases and 4 bases, there was a span of 20 bases. CDR3 coding DNA: TGTGCCAGCAGCTGGGGCATCGGTACGGGAACTTACAATGAGCAGTTCTTC. Amino acids: CASSWGIGTGTYNEQFF.

The chain is built from TRBV24-1 and TRBJ2-3, with D tentatively TRBD1 (6 bases). V dropped 3 bases and J dropped 3 bases, with 9 bases sitting between them. In germline, CDR1 is KGHDR, CDR2 SFDVKD. CDR3 length equals 14 residues. In DNA form, the CDR3 reads TGTGCCACCAGTGATGCCGACAGGACAGATACGCAGTATTTT. This translates into CATSDADRTDTQYF.

The J gene is TRBJ1-1, the V gene TRBV11-3; weak D call: TRBD1 (6 bases). The CDR3 covers 13 residues. V was shortened by 4 bases and J by 4 bases, with 10 bases between the two germline ends. CDR1 and CDR2 (germline): SGHNT, YENEEA. The DNA of the CDR3 is TGTGCCAGCAGCTCGGGGGCGGCCACTGAAGCTTTCTTT. It is translated as CASSSGAATEAFF.

The DNA of the CDR3 is TGTGCCAGCAGACCCGGGACAGGGGGCCAGCCCCAGCATTTT. Its translation: CASRPGTGGQPQHF. This chain joins TRBV28 and TRBJ1-5, with 12 bases identical to TRBD1. With 6 bases clipped from V and 7 bases from J, the junction kept 4 bases outside the gene matches. Germline CDR1 and CDR2: MDHEN and SYDVKM. This CDR3 has 14 residues.

By sample fraction, this clone is large. This chain links TRBV9 with TRBJ2-3, with D perhaps TRBD2 (7 bases). Trimming stripped 2 bases from V and 6 bases from J, with 16 bases between. Germline V CDR1 and CDR2: SGDLS, YYNGEE. The CDR3 runs to 15 residues. CDR3 bases: TGTGCCAGCAGCGTTGGTGGGGGGGCCTGGGATACGCAGTATTTT. Encoded protein: CASSVGGGAWDTQYF.

This sequence joins TRBV18 and TRBJ2-1; D unresolved. From germline, CDR1 is KGHSH and CDR2 LQKENI. With 6 bases removed from V and 9 bases from J, the gap between germline ends came to 21 bases. The CDR3 covers 15 residues. CDR3 DNA: TGTGCCAGCTCGGATGCATCCGTGACTCCAAGTGAGCAGTTCTTC. Protein: CASSDASVTPSEQFF.

The chain is built from TRBV6-5 and TRBJ1-1, with 10 nucleotides matching TRBD1. After removal of 7 bases from V and 3 bases from J, the junction contained 5 bases not matched to a gene. Germline V gives CDR1 MNHEY, CDR2 SVGAGI. The CDR3 sequence is 14 residues long. The CDR3 here is CASTPDRGDTEAFF. In DNA form, the CDR3 reads TGTGCCAGCACTCCGGACAGGGGGGACACTGAAGCTTTCTTT.

This rearrangement joins TRBV4-2 to TRBJ2-3, with D perhaps matching TRBD2 (5 bases). Germline V lookup: CDR1 LGHNA, CDR2 YNFKEQ. The V end lost 0 bases, the J end lost 1 base, and 5 bases lay between the germline ends. The CDR3 contains 14 residues. CDR3 nucleotides: TGTGCCAGCAGCCAAGACGGGGGCACAGATACGCAGTATTTT. Translation: CASSQDGGTDTQYF.

The chain has TRBV24-1 and TRBJ2-1; 11 bases line up with TRBD1. V shed 7 bases, J shed 8 bases, and the junction held 15 bases outside the gene matches. Germline V gene lookup returns CDR1 KGHDR and CDR2 SFDVKD. The CDR3 runs 17 residues. The CDR3 coding sequence is TGTGCCACCAGCTACCCCGGACAGGGGGCGGGAGTTGATGAGCAGTTCTTC. Its protein product is CATSYPGQGAGVDEQFF.

This clone was seen once. The V gene is TRBV9, the J gene TRBJ2-1; 11 bases agree with TRBD2. Germline V lookup: CDR1 SGDLS, CDR2 YYNGEE. The J segment lost 4 bases and the V segment lost 4 bases, leaving 7 bases of the junction unmatched. The CDR3 covers 16 residues. The CDR3 loop reads CASSTLAGGGYNEQFF. Written as DNA, the CDR3 is TGTGCCAGCAGCACCCTAGCGGGGGGTGGGTACAATGAGCAGTTCTTC.

The gene calls are TRBV7-2 and TRBJ2-1; 7 nucleotides line up with TRBD2. In germline, CDR1 is SGHTA, CDR2 FQGNSA. This CDR3 is built from 13 residues. Germline trimming cut 3 bases from V and 10 bases from J; bases unmatched to any gene: 6. The CDR3 region has the DNA TGTGCCAGCAGCTTTGGACTAGTAGGCGAGCAGTTCTTC. It is translated as CASSFGLVGEQFF.

The rearrangement joins TRBV7-9 to TRBJ2-3; the D call may be TRBD1 or TRBD2 (5 bases each). The CDR3 runs to 14 residues. Germline CDR1 and CDR2: SEHNR and FQNEAQ (reference sequence). V shed 5 bases and J shed 0 bases, with 9 bases lying between them. This CDR3 reads CASSRWGSTDTQYF. For the CDR3, the DNA is TGTGCCAGCAGCCGGTGGGGGAGCACAGATACGCAGTATTTT.

With respect to this clone: This same CDR3 is encoded by further DNA sequences in the sample. CDR3 protein: CASSLSGKNTEAFF. The CDR3 DNA reads as TGTGCCAGCAGTTTGAGTGGCAAGAACACTGAAGCTTTCTTT. The chain employs TRBV27 and TRBJ1-1; D gene unclear. Germline CDR1 MNHEY, CDR2 SMNVEV (reference sequence). The V end lost 3 bases, the J end lost 1 base, and 9 bases lay between the germline ends. CDR3 length: 14 residues.

V and J are TRBV7-3 and TRBJ1-6, with D possibly being TRBD1 (6 bases). The CDR3 has 15 amino acids. The germline V gene encodes CDR1 SGHTA and CDR2 FQGTGA. Between the trimmed V and J ends, which lost 1 base and 7 bases, there was a span of 11 bases. CDR3 nucleotides: TGTGCCAGCAGCTTAAGCGGGACAATGAATTCACCCCTCCACTTT. Encoded protein: CASSLSGTMNSPLHF.

The chain combines TRBV7-9 with TRBJ2-3; TRBD2 agrees at 8 bases. The CDR3 runs to 19 residues. Germline lookup yields CDR1 SEHNR and CDR2 FQNEAQ (reference sequence). J gave up 0 bases and V 7 bases, and 18 bases lay outside the gene matches. The CDR3 region is CASILGGLAGATSTDTQYF. The CDR3 DNA reads TGTGCCAGCATCCTCGGTGGGCTAGCGGGTGCCACTAGCACAGATACGCAGTATTTT.